This T cell receptor beta chain was observed in a study of CD8+CD57+ T cells in acquired aplastic anemia. Study as a whole: Sorted CD4+ and CD8+ cells yielded roughly 3 ug of DNA on average. Findings and caveats of the study: Patients versus controls showed no significant CD8+ Simpson's diversity difference. The number of CD8+ CDR3 sequences shared by patients and controls was under 35.

Genomic DNA served as template for TCR beta VDJ and CDR3 profiling. TCRdb re-called the reads with MiXCR, one entry per CDR3 protein. This repertoire shows 300,000 or so distinct CDR3 sequences, approximately 60% found once; its top ten account for 1.3%. As regards this clonotype: Antigen specificity is unknown. The junction departs from the called germline gene at one end, perhaps through a read error.

The CDR3 is 16 residues long. Germline V gene sequence: CDR1 SGHTA, CDR2 FQGTGA. Patients who underwent sequencing had shown CD8+CD57+ cell expansion by flow cytometry. Patients, without exception, had severe acquired aplastic anemia. Sequenced material: sorted CD4+, CD8+, or CD8+CD57+ T cells (not recorded which) from PBMCs. The V and J genes are TRBV7-3 and TRBJ2-1; D remains unclear. This clonotype originated in a human donor with aplastic anemia. The CDR3 loop reads CASSLGGRRSYKEQFF. The CDR3 nucleotides are TGTGCCAGCAGCTTAGGCGGCCGGAGATCCTACAAGGAGCAGTTCTTC.